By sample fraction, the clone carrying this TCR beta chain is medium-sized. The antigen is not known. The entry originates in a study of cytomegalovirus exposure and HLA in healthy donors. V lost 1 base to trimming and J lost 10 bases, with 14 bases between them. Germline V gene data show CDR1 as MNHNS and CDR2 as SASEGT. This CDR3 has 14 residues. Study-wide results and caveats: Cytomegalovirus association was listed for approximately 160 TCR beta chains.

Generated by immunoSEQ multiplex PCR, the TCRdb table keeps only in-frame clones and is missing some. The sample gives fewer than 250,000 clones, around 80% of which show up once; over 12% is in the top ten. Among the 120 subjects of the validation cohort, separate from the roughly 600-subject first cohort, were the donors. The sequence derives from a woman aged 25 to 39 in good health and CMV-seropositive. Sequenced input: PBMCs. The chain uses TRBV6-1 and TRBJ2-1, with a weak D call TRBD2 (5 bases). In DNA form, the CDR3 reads TGTGCCAGCAGTGAAGGTCCTACGGACTTGGAGCAGTTCTTC. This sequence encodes CASSEGPTDLEQFF.